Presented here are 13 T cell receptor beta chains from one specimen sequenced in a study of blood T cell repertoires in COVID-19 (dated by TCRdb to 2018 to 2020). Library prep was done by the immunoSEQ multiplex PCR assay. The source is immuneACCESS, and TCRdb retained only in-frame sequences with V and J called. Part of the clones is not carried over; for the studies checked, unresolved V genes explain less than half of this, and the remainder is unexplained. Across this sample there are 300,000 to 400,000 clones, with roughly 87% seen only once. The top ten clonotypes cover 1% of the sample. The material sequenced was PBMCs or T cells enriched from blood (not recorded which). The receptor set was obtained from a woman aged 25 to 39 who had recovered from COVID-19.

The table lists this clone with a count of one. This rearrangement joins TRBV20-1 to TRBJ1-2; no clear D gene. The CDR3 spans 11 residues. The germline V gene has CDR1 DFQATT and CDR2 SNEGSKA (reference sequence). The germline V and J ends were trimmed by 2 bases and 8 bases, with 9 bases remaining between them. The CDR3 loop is CSARPSVGYTF. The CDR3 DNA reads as TGCAGTGCTAGACCCAGTGTGGGCTACACCTTC.

The DNA for the CDR3 is TGTGCCAGCTCACCACTCTTTAAGCCTAGCACAGATACGCAGTATTTT. Its protein product is CASSPLFKPSTDTQYF. The genes are TRBV18 and TRBJ2-3; D gene uncertain. The germline V gene has CDR1 KGHSH and CDR2 LQKENI. The CDR3 consists of 16 residues. Trimming took off 1 base at V and 0 bases at J, with 11 bases between the two ends.

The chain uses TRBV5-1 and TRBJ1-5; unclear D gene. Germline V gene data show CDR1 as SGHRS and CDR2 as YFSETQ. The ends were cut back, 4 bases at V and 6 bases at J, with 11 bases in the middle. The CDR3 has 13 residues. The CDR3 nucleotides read TGCGCCAGCAGCCGGGAGCCGAGTCAGCCCCAGCATTTT. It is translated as CASSREPSQPQHF.

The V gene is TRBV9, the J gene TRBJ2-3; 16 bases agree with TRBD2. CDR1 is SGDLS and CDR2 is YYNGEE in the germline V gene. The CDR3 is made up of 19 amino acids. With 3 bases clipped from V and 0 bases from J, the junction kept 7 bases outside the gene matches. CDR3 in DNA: TGTGCCAGCAGCGCGACACCGGGACTAGCGGGGGGGAGCACAGATACGCAGTATTTT. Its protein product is CASSATPGLAGGSTDTQYF.

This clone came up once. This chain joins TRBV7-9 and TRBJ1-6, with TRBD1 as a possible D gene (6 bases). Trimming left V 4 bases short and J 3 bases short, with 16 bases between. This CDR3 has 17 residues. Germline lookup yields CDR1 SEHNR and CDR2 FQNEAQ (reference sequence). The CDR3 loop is CASSSPPGDNYNSPLHF. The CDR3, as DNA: TGTGCCAGCAGCTCCCCTCCCGGGGACAACTATAATTCACCCCTCCACTTT. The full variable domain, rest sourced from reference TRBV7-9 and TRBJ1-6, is DTGVSQNPRHKITKRGQNVTFRCDPISEHNRLYWYRQTLGQGPEFLTYFQNEAQLEKSRLLSDRFSAERPKGSFSTLEIQRTEQGDSAMYLCASSSPPGDNYNSPLHFGNGTRLTVT.

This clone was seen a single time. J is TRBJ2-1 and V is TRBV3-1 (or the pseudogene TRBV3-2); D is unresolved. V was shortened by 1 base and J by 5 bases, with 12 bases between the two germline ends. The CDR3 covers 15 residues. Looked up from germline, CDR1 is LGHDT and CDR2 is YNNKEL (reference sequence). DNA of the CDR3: TGTGCCAGCAGCCAAGTTGGTGCCAGTAACAATGAGCAGTTCTTC. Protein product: CASSQVGASNNEQFF.

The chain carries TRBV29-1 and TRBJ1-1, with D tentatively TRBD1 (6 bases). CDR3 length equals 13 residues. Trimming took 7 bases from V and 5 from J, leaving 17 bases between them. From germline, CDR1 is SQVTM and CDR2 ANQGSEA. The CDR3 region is CSAVGHPGTEAFF. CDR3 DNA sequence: TGCAGCGCAGTGGGACACCCGGGGACTGAAGCTTTCTTT.

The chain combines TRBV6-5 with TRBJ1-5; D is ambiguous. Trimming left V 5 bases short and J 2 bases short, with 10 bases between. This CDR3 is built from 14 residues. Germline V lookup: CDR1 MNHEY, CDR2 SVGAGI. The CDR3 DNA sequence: TGTGCCAGCAGTCTTAAACTGGGCAATCAGCCCCAGCATTTT. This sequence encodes CASSLKLGNQPQHF.

The CDR3 region is CASSLVQTAGGLLYEQFF. In DNA form, the CDR3 reads TGTGCCAGCAGCTTAGTGCAAACGGCGGGGGGGCTGCTCTATGAGCAGTTCTTC. The J gene is TRBJ2-1, the V gene TRBV7-9; 9 bases fit TRBD2. This CDR3 is 18 amino acids long. The trim removed 1 base at V and 8 bases at J, leaving 15 bases unmatched. The germline gives CDR1 SEHNR, CDR2 FQNEAQ (reference sequence).

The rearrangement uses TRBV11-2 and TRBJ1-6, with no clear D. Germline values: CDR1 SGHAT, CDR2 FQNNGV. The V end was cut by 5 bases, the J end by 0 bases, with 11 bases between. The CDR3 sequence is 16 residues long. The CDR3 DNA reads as TGTGCCAGCAGCCGAGTCGAGAGCTCCTATAATTCACCCCTCCACTTT. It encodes CASSRVESSYNSPLHF.

CDR3 amino acids: CASSDGGAGNTIYF. The CDR3 DNA sequence: TGTGCCAGCTCAGACGGAGGGGCCGGAAACACCATATATTTT. This chain joins TRBV18 and TRBJ1-3, with D possibly being TRBD1 (5 bases). Trimming took 5 bases from V and 4 from J, leaving 12 bases between them. The germline V gene has CDR1 KGHSH and CDR2 LQKENI. This CDR3 has 14 residues.

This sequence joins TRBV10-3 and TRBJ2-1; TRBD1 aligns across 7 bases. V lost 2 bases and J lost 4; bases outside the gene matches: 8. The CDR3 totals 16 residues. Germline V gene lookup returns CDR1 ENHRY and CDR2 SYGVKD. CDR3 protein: CAISEATGARYNEQFF. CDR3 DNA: TGTGCCATCAGTGAGGCAACAGGGGCCCGTTACAATGAGCAGTTCTTC.

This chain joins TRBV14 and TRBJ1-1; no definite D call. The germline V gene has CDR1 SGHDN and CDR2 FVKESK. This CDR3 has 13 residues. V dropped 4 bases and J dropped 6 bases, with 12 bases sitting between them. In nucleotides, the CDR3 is TGTGCCAGCAGCCCCGACCTTGGGCCTGAAGCTTTCTTT. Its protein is CASSPDLGPEAFF.